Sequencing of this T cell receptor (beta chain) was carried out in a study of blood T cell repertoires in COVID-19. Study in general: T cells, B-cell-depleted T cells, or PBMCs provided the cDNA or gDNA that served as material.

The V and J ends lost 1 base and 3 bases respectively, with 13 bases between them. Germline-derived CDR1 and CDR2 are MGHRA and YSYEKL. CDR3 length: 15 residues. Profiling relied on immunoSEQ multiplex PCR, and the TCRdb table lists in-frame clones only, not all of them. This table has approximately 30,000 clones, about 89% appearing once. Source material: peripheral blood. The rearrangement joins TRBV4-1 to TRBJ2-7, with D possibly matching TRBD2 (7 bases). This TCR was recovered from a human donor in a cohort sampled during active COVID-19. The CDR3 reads CASSQVGGARYEQYF. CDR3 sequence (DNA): TGCGCCAGCAGCCAAGTTGGGGGGGCCCGCTACGAGCAGTACTTC.